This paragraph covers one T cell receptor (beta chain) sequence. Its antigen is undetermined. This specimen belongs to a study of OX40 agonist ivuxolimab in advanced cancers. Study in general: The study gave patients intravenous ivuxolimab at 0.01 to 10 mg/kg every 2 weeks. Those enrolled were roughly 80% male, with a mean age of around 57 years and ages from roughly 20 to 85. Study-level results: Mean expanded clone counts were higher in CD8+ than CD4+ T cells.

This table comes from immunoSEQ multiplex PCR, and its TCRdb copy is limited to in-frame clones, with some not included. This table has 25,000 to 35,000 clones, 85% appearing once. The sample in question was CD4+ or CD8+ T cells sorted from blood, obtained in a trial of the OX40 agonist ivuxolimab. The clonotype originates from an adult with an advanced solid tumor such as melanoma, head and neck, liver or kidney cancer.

CDR3 in DNA: TGTGCCTGGAGTGGGGTTTACGGGGATAGGAACACCATATATTTT. This encodes CAWSGVYGDRNTIYF. The rearrangement uses TRBV30 and TRBJ1-3, with D uncertain. V lost 1 base and J lost 7, with 17 bases in between. From germline, CDR1 is GTSNPN and CDR2 SVGIG (reference sequence). CDR3 size: 15 residues. The whole variable domain, filled in from reference TRBV30 and TRBJ1-3, reads SQTIHQWPATLVQPVGSPLSLECTVEGTSNPNLYWYRQAAGRGLQLLFYSVGIGQISSEVPQNLSASRPQDRQFILSSKKLLLSDSGFYLCAWSGVYGDRNTIYFGEGSWLTVV.